This T cell receptor beta chain was found in a study of T cell repertoires in cytomegalovirus infection. Overall study context: CMV infection together with matching HLA type was indicated by public TCR beta signatures.

Study conclusions and caveats: Carriers of CMV and the relevant HLA type were discriminated by public TCR beta frequency. HLA-C-restricted CMV-specific TCR beta clonotypes were dominant in the ex vivo response.

The trim removed 7 bases at V and 0 bases at J, leaving 11 bases unmatched. Germline V gene sequence: CDR1 MDHEN, CDR2 SYDVKM. The CDR3 sequence is 16 residues long. One entry per CDR3 protein results from TCRdb running MiXCR on the reads. The table records 290,000 or so distinct CDR3 sequences, 9.6% of them present only once. This clonotype has ten or more counts. What it recognizes is unknown. The chain carries TRBV28 and TRBJ2-7; 8 bases fit TRBD2. Sequences were obtained from PBMCs. The sequence was collected from a human donor in good health (CMV status not recorded). Some clones in this sample may be carry-over from other donors' samples. The DNA for the CDR3 is TGTGCCAGCACCTCATACGGGGGGGAAAGCTCCTACGAGCAGTACGTC. It encodes CASTSYGGESSYEQYV.